The clone carrying this TCR beta chain was counted between two and nine times. Its antigen is not known. Reverse transcribing all isolated RNA meant expressed TCRB transcripts were sequenced. Assay: immunoSEQ multiplex PCR; the TCRdb copy retains only in-frame clones and omits some. Of some 110,000 clones in the sample, about 15% were seen once. These data belong to a study of beta chain features in type 1 diabetes. Study-wide findings and caveats: Among patients with Type 1 diabetes, TCRB CDR3s were moderately but significantly shorter in every one of the four CD4+ subsets. The study found fewer insertions and more deletions at VDJ junctions in type 1 diabetes patients. Patients' naive, central memory and Treg TCRB repertoires seemed closer to one another than those of healthy donors. In these data, an HLA type influence on TCRB rearrangement remained unresolved.

V trimming: 6 bases; J trimming: 0 bases; junction bases outside the gene matches: 4. In germline, CDR1 is SEHNR, CDR2 FQNEAQ (reference sequence). The CDR3 has 15 residues. Donors contributed one heparinised blood draw apiece, averaging roughly 100 mL. The chain joins TRBV7-9 to TRBJ2-2; TRBD1 matches 7 bases. This clonotype was sampled from a man aged 25-45 years with type 1 diabetes. The sample consisted of central memory CD4+ T cells from blood. The CDR3 DNA follows: TGTGCCAGCAGGCCTAGGGGGCCGAACACCGGGGAGCTGTTTTTT. The encoded protein is CASRPRGPNTGELFF.